Sequencing of this T cell receptor (beta chain) was carried out in a study of CD8+ T cells in alopecia areata. Study background: Treatment of the treated patients consisted of oral tofacitinib, 5 to 10 mg twice daily. General study points: Across lesional scalp, and particularly alopecia totalis/universalis, clonality surpassed that of normal scalp. Scalp sample sequencing also detects resident alphabeta T cells of normal skin.

RNA extraction and reverse transcription yielded cDNA as sequencing template. The method was immunoSEQ multiplex PCR; TCRdb's version includes in-frame clones alone and lacks a portion of them. The sample holds fewer than 200,000 clones, around three fifths seen once. Turning to this clone: Antigen unknown.

CDR3 length: 12 amino acids. Germline V gene lookup returns CDR1 MNHEY and CDR2 SVGAGI. V lost 6 bases and J lost 2, with 8 bases in between. This clonotype was sampled from a human donor with alopecia areata. The rearrangement joins TRBV6-5 to TRBJ2-7; no definite D call. The starting material was CD4+ T cells sorted from blood, obtained at week 0. CDR3: CASRDATYEQYF. In DNA form, the CDR3 reads TGTGCCAGCAGGGACGCAACCTACGAGCAGTACTTC.